This T cell receptor (beta chain) is from a study of early T cells in non-severe SARS-CoV-2 infection. The overall study: Bulk RNA isolated from unsorted whole blood underwent sequencing; chains were not paired. The study's findings and limits: Database matching using VDJdb favored anti-spike CD8 responses, with private and CD4 specificities left missing.

Germline V CDR1 and CDR2: MNHEY, SMNVEV (reference sequence). Trimming removed 6 bases from V and 6 bases from J; junction bases left unmatched: 8. This CDR3 has 15 residues. Individual cDNA molecules each received unique molecular identifiers attached to them. TCRdb independently ran MiXCR on the 5' RACE reads; one entry per CDR3 protein. The table lists 50,000 to 70,000 distinct CDR3 sequences, 5.9% of them singletons. This clonotype was detected ten times or more. What it binds is unknown. The sample was whole blood, taken at baseline. The chain joins TRBV27 to TRBJ1-5; 10 bases fit TRBD1. The clonotype was recovered from an adult who was a healthcare worker with PCR-confirmed SARS-CoV-2 infection or an uninfected control (not recorded which). CDR3 amino acids: CASRPGTGERQPQHF. The DNA of the CDR3 is TGTGCCAGCAGGCCCGGGACAGGGGAACGTCAGCCCCAGCATTTT.